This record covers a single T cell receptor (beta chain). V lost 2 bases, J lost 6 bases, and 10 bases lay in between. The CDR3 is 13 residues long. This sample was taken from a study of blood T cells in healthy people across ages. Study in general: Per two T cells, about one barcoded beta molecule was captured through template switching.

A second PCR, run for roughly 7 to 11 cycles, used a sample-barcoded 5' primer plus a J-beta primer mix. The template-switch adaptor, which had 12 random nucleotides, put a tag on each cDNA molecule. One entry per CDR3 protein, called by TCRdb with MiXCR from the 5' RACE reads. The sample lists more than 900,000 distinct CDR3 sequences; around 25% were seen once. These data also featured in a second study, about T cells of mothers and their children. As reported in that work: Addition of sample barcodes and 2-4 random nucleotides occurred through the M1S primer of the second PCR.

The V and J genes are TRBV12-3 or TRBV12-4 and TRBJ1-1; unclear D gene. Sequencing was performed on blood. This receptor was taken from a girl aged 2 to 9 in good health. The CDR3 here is CASSLNTLAEAFF. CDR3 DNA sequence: TGTGCCAGCAGTTTAAACACCTTGGCTGAAGCTTTCTTT.